This entry is about one TCR beta chain. Its target is unknown. This entry comes from a study of cytomegalovirus exposure and HLA in healthy donors. The study ran its PCR with 60 Vbeta and 13 Jbeta primers. Sequencing was performed with immunoSEQ multiplex PCR; in TCRdb, only in-frame clones are kept and a portion is missing. The sample lists 210,000 or so clones, 77% occurring once. This CDR3 has 14 amino acids. The V segment lost 1 base and the J segment 8 bases; nucleotides outside the gene matches: 5. Germline-derived CDR1 and CDR2 are GTSNPN and SVGIG (reference sequence). Points from the study as a whole: No immune exposure information besides CMV serostatus was available.

The sequenced sample consisted of PBMCs. The TCR sequence derives from a woman under 40 in good health and CMV-seropositive. The chain combines TRBV30 with TRBJ1-2; TRBD1 matches 12 bases. The CDR3 loop reads CAWSGGQGANGYTF. CDR3 bases: TGTGCCTGGAGTGGGGGACAGGGGGCGAACGGCTACACCTTC.